A single sample gave rise to the 21 T cell receptor beta chains below, sequenced in a study of identical twins. MiXCR, applied by TCRdb to the 5' RACE reads, yields one record per CDR3 protein. The data contain some 1,600,000 distinct CDR3 sequences, under 35% of them seen just once; the ten biggest clones take up about 0.3%. Sequencing used cord blood. The receptors originated from a newborn girl in good health.

The chain joins TRBV15 to TRBJ2-3; 10 bases are a match to TRBD1. The CDR3 is 15 amino acids. Per the germline V gene, CDR1 is LNHNV and CDR2 is YYDKDF (reference sequence). The V segment lost 8 bases and the J segment 1 base; nucleotides outside the gene matches: 6. The CDR3 region has the DNA TGTGCCACCTCTACCGGGACAGGGGGCACAGATACGCAGTATTTT. It is translated as CATSTGTGGTDTQYF. Full variable domain (missing parts from reference TRBV15 and TRBJ2-3): DAMVIQNPRYQVTQFGKPVTLSCSQTLNHNVMYWYQQKSSQAPKLLFHYYDKDFNNEADTPDNFQSRRPNTSFCFLDIRSPGLGDTAMYLCATSTGTGGTDTQYFGPGTRLTVL.

This clonotype was seen a few times. The V call is TRBV15, the J call TRBJ1-4; TRBD1 might be the D (6 bases). V lost 2 bases and J 8 bases, leaving 9 bases between the germline ends. This CDR3 has 13 amino acids. Germline assignment: CDR1 LNHNV and CDR2 YYDKDF (reference sequence). The CDR3 DNA follows: TGTGCCACCAGCAGACCAGGGGAGGAAAAACTGTTTTTT. Its protein is CATSRPGEEKLFF.

The rearrangement links TRBV11-1 to TRBJ2-2; 7 bases are a match to TRBD2. The trim removed 4 bases at V and 6 bases at J, leaving 11 bases unmatched. CDR3 size: 16 residues. Per the germline V gene, CDR1 is SGHAT and CDR2 is FQDESV (reference sequence). The CDR3 DNA is TGTGCCAGCAGCTCGACTAGCCCCGGGGGAGCCGGGGAGCTGTTTTTT. This translates into CASSSTSPGGAGELFF.

As to this clonotype: This may arise from a read error, as a much more abundant clone is one base away. V usage is TRBV29-1 and J usage is TRBJ2-3; 10 nucleotides agree with TRBD2. The CDR3 is 15 residues long. Germline lookup yields CDR1 SQVTM and CDR2 ANQGSEA. The DNA for the CDR3 is TGCGGCGTTGAATCTAGCGGGAGAGTGGCAGATACGCAGTATTTT. Protein: CGVESSGRVADTQYF.

The chain couples TRBV20-1 to TRBJ1-6, with TRBD1 identical over 7 bases. There are 15 residues in the CDR3. V gave up 4 bases and J gave up 0 bases; unmatched junction bases: 3. Germline V gene data show CDR1 as DFQATT and CDR2 as SNEGSKA (reference sequence). The CDR3 loop is CSAKDRVSYNSPLHF. CDR3 sequence (DNA): TGCAGTGCTAAAGACAGGGTCTCCTATAATTCACCCCTCCACTTT.

CDR3 loop: CASSWGHYEQYF. The CDR3 nucleotides read TGTGCCAGCAGTTGGGGGCACTACGAGCAGTACTTC. The J gene is TRBJ2-7, the V gene TRBV12-3 or TRBV12-4; TRBD1 is a possible D gene (6 bases). The CDR3 totals 12 residues. V lost 4 bases and J 3 bases, leaving 7 bases between the germline ends.

As regards this clonotype: The limits of the CDR3 on the DNA are not certain, so only TCRdb's listed CDR3 is given. J is TRBJ2-1 and V is TRBV5-1; TRBD2, as called in the table, went unchecked against the DNA. Ends included, the CDR3 has 16 residues. Germline CDR1 is SGHRS and CDR2 is YFSETQ. CDR3: CASSFFASGSYNERFF.

This clonotype occurred a few times. This chain uses TRBV12-3 or TRBV12-4 with TRBJ2-1; possibly TRBD2 for D (6 bases). The germline V and J ends were trimmed by 3 bases and 8 bases, with 20 bases remaining between them. This CDR3 region has 16 residues. The CDR3 reads CASSFRINGRGDEQFF. The CDR3 nucleotides read TGTGCCAGCAGTTTCCGAATTAACGGGAGAGGCGATGAGCAGTTCTTC.

This sequence joins TRBV12-3 or TRBV12-4 and TRBJ1-1; no clear D gene. Trimming left V 3 bases short and J 4 bases short, with 12 bases between. The CDR3 spans 14 residues. The DNA for the CDR3 is TGTGCCAGCAGTTTTGGGAGGGCGGGCACTGAAGCTTTCTTT. Translated, it gives CASSFGRAGTEAFF.

The V call is TRBV11-3, the J call TRBJ2-1; D unclear. Trimming removed 4 bases from V and 5 bases from J, with 6 bases in between. CDR1 is SGHNT, CDR2 YENEEA, per germline. The CDR3 is 12 residues long. CDR3 region: CASSSADNEQFF. CDR3 nucleotides: TGTGCCAGCAGCTCTGCGGACAATGAGCAGTTCTTC.

The V call is TRBV29-1, the J call TRBJ1-2; 9 bases are shared with TRBD1. The CDR3 covers 14 residues. J lost 4 bases, V lost 7 bases, and 10 bases had no gene match. Germline V gene lookup returns CDR1 SQVTM and CDR2 ANQGSEA. The CDR3 sequence is CSAPRDREGYGYTF. In nucleotides, the CDR3 is TGCAGCGCCCCCCGGGACAGGGAAGGCTATGGCTACACCTTC.

This clonotype was observed a handful of times. This sequence joins TRBV19 and TRBJ1-5; 7 nucleotides align to TRBD1. Losses at the gene ends were 3 bases for V and 7 bases for J; bases not matched to a gene: 6. The germline CDR1 and CDR2 sequences are LNHDA and SQIVND (reference sequence). The CDR3 runs 14 residues. CDR3 sequence (DNA): TGTGCCAGTAGTATCAGGGGGGTAGGGCAGCCCCAGCATTTT. Protein: CASSIRGVGQPQHF.

At least ten counts were recorded for this clonotype. The chain combines TRBV6-6 with TRBJ2-3, with TRBD1 matching 7 bases. Per germline, CDR1 MNHNY and CDR2 SVGAGI (reference sequence). The CDR3 contains 14 residues. The V segment lost 7 bases and the J segment 1 base; nucleotides outside the gene matches: 5. CDR3 sequence (DNA): TGTGCCAGCACCCTAGGACAGGGCACAGATACGCAGTATTTT. Amino acids: CASTLGQGTDTQYF.

This clonotype was seen a few times. The rearrangement links TRBV10-3 to TRBJ2-7; D possibly corresponds to TRBD2 (6 bases). Germline V gene lookup returns CDR1 ENHRY and CDR2 SYGVKD. This CDR3 region has 16 residues. Trimming took 4 bases from V and 0 from J, leaving 16 bases between them. The CDR3 protein is CAISGPAMDYSYEQYF. The CDR3 DNA reads as TGTGCCATCAGTGGGCCGGCCATGGACTACTCCTACGAGCAGTACTTC.

This clonotype came up a few times. This sequence joins TRBV15 and TRBJ1-2; the match to TRBD1 covers 7 bases. Germline CDR1 is LNHNV and CDR2 is YYDKDF (reference sequence). The CDR3 covers 15 residues. The trim removed 0 bases at V and 4 bases at J, leaving 5 bases unmatched. The CDR3 DNA sequence: TGTGCCACCAGCAGAGATAAGGGGACAGCCTATGGCTACACCTTC. Encoded protein: CATSRDKGTAYGYTF. Full variable domain (rest looked up from reference TRBV15 and TRBJ1-2): DAMVIQNPRYQVTQFGKPVTLSCSQTLNHNVMYWYQQKSSQAPKLLFHYYDKDFNNEADTPDNFQSRRPNTSFCFLDIRSPGLGDTAMYLCATSRDKGTAYGYTFGSGTRLTVV.

This clonotype has just a few counts. V usage is TRBV6-1 and J usage is TRBJ1-2; unclear D gene. Trimming took off 7 bases at V and 4 bases at J, with 7 bases between the two ends. Germline-derived CDR1 and CDR2 are MNHNS and SASEGT. This CDR3 is 11 amino acids long. The CDR3, as DNA: TGTGCCAGCACCGACCGCTATGGCTACACCTTC. Amino acid sequence: CASTDRYGYTF.

V is TRBV4-1 and J is TRBJ2-1; 7 nucleotides match TRBD2. V dropped 4 bases and J dropped 4; count of bases not matched to a gene: 10. CDR1 is MGHRA and CDR2 is YSYEKL in the germline V gene. CDR3 length: 16 amino acids. The CDR3 bases are TGCGCCAGCAGCCTAGAGGGGAGGGGTGCTTACAATGAGCAGTTCTTC. It codes for CASSLEGRGAYNEQFF.

The rearrangement uses TRBV5-1 and TRBJ2-7; 9 bases fit TRBD1. TRBJ2-5 explains the end of the DNA better; the J call may be wrong. The CDR3 is 14 amino acids. Looked up from germline, CDR1 is SGHRS and CDR2 is YFSETQ. DNA of the CDR3: TGCGCCAGCAGCAAGGACAGGGGAGGGGAGACCCAGTACTTC. As protein: CASSKDRGGETQYF.

V is TRBV24-1 and J is TRBJ2-2; possibly TRBD1 or TRBD2 for D (6 bases each). Trimming took off 5 bases at V and 4 bases at J, with 16 bases between the two ends. This CDR3 has 16 amino acids. Germline V gene lookup returns CDR1 KGHDR and CDR2 SFDVKD. CDR3 in amino acids: CATSAPLGGRTGELFF. Here the CDR3 DNA reads TGTGCCACCAGTGCCCCGCTGGGGGGCCGCACCGGGGAGCTGTTTTTT.

The chain uses TRBV6-4 and TRBJ1-1, with D uncertain. The CDR3 spans 14 residues. V was clipped by 0 bases and J by 1 base, with 6 bases between them. The germline V gene has CDR1 MRHNA and CDR2 SNTAGT. This CDR3 reads CASSDSYRNTEAFF. The CDR3 DNA reads as TGTGCCAGCAGTGACTCGTACAGGAACACTGAAGCTTTCTTT.

This clonotype turned up a few times. The chain links TRBV18 to TRBJ2-1; D ambiguous. Germline loops: CDR1 KGHSH, CDR2 LQKENI. The CDR3 covers 11 residues. Trimming removed 5 bases at V and 8 bases at J, with 7 bases between. CDR3 DNA sequence: TGTGCCAGCTCAGACCACGATGAGCAGTTCTTC. Translation: CASSDHDEQFF.